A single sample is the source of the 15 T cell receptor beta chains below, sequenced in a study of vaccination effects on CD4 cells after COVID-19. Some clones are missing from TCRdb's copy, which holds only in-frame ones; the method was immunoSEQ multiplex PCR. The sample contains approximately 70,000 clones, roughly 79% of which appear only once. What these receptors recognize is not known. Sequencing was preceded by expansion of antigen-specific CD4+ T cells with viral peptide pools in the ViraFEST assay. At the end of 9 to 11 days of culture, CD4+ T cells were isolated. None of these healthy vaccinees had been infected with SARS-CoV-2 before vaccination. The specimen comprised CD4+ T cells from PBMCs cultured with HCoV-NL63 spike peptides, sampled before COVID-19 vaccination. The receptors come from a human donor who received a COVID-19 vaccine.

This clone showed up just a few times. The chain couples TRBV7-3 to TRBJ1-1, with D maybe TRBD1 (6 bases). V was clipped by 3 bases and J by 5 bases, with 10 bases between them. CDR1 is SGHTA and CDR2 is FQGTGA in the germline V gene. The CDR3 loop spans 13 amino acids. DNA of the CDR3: TGTGCCAGCAGCTTTAACAGGGAAACTGAAGCTTTCTTT. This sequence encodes CASSFNRETEAFF.

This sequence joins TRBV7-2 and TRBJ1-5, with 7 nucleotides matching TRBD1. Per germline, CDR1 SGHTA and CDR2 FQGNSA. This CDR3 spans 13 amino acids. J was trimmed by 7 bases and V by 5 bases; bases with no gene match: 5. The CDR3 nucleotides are TGTGCCAGCAGCCCCCAGGGACAGCAGCCCCAGCATTTT. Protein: CASSPQGQQPQHF.

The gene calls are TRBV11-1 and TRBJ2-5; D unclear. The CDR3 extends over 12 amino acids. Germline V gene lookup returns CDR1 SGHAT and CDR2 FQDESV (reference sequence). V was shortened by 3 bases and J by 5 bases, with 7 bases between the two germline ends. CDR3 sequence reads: CASSLIAETQYF. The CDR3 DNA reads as TGTGCCAGCAGCTTGATCGCGGAGACCCAGTACTTC.

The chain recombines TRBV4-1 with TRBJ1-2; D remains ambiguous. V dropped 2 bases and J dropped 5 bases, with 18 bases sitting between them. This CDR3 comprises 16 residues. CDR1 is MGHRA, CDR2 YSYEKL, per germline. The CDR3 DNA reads TGCGCCAGCAGCCAACATAGTTTGTCCGGGTCTTATGGCTACACCTTC. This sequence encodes CASSQHSLSGSYGYTF.

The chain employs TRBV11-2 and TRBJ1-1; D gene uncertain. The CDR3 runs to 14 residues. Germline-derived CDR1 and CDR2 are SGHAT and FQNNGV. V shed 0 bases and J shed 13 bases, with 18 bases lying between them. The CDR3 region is CASSLDLRPASGFF. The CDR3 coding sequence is TGTGCCAGCAGCTTAGATCTCCGACCGGCCTCAGGTTTCTTT.

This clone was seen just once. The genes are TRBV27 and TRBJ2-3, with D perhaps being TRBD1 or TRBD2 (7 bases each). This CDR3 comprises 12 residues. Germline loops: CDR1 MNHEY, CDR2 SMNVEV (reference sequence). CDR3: CSSGGEGDTQYF. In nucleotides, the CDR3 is TGTTCCTCAGGGGGGGAAGGAGATACGCAGTATTTT.

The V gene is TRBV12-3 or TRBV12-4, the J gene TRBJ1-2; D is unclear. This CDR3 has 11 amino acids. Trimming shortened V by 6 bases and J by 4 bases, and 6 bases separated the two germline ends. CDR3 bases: TGTGCCAGCAGCCCTTCCTATGGCTACACCTTC. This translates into CASSPSYGYTF.

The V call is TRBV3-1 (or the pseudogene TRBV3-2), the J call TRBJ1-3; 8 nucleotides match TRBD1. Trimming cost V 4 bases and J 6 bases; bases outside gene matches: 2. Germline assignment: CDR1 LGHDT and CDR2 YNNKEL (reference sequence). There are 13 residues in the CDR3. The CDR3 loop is CASSRQGANTIYF. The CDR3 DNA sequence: TGTGCCAGCAGCCGGCAGGGGGCAAACACCATATATTTT.

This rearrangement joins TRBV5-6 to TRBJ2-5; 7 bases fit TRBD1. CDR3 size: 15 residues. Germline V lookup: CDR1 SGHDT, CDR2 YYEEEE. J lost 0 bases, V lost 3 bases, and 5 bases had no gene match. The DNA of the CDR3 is TGTGCCAGCAGCTATTTGACAGGGAACCAAGAGACCCAGTACTTC. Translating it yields CASSYLTGNQETQYF.

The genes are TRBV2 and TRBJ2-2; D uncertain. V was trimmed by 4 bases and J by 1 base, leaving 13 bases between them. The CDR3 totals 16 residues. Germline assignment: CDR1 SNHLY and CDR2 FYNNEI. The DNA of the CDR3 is TGTGCCAGCAGTGTAGGGCCAGTGATGAACACCGGGGAGCTGTTTTTT. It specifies CASSVGPVMNTGELFF. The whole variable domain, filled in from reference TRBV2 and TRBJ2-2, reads EPEVTQTPSHQVTQMGQEVILRCVPISNHLYFYWYRQILGQKVEFLVSFYNNEISEKSEIFDDQFSVERPDGSNFTLKIRSTKLEDSAMYFCASSVGPVMNTGELFFGEGSRLTVL.

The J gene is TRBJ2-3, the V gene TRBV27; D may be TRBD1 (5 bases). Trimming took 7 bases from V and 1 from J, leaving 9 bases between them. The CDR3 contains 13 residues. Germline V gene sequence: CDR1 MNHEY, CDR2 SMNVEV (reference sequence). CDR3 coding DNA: TGTGCCAGCACACAACAGGGCACAGATACGCAGTATTTT. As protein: CASTQQGTDTQYF.

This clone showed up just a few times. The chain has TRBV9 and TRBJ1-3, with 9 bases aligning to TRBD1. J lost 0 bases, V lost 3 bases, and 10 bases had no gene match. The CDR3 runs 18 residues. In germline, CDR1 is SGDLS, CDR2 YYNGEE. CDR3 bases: TGTGCCAGCAGCGCGGTCGACAGGGGGTACGACTCTGGAAACACCATATATTTT. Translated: CASSAVDRGYDSGNTIYF.

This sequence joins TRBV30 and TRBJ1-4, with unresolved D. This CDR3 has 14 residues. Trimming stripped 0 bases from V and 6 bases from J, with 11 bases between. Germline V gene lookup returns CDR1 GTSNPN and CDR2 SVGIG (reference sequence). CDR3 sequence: CAWSVLGLDEKLFF. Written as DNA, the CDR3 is TGTGCCTGGAGTGTACTGGGTTTGGATGAAAAACTGTTTTTT. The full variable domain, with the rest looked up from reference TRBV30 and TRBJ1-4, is SQTIHQWPATLVQPVGSPLSLECTVEGTSNPNLYWYRQAAGRGLQLLFYSVGIGQISSEVPQNLSASRPQDRQFILSSKKLLLSDSGFYLCAWSVLGLDEKLFFGSGTQLSVL.

The CDR3 loop is CASSSRGGFTYEQYV. The DNA of the CDR3 is TGTGCCAGCAGTTCCCGGGGGGGGTTCACCTACGAGCAGTACGTC. The rearrangement joins TRBV6-5 to TRBJ2-7; 8 nucleotides align to TRBD2. Trimming removed 4 bases from V and 2 bases from J; junction bases left unmatched: 7. CDR1 MNHEY and CDR2 SVGAGI come from the germline V gene. This CDR3 region has 15 residues.

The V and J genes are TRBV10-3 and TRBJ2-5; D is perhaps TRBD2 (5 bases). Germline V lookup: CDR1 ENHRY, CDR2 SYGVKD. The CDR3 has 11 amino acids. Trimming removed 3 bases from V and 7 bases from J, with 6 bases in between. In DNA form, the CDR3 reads TGTGCCATCAGTGACCGGGGGACCCAGTACTTC. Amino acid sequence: CAISDRGTQYF.